The rows below give T cell receptor beta chains drawn from one sample of a study of cytomegalovirus exposure and HLA in healthy donors. Only in-frame clones appear in the TCRdb table, and some are missing; sequencing was by immunoSEQ multiplex PCR. The top ten clones hold roughly 1.9% of a sample with about 120,000 clones, more than 75% of them seen once. The sequenced sample was PBMCs. The receptors were gathered from a woman aged 25 to 39 in good health and CMV-seronegative. Each CDR3 is given with its conserved first and last residue. Each record gives: clone size, V gene, D gene, J gene, CDR3 DNA, CDR3 protein. The D gene is left open where the match is weak. The size entry is marked missing in some rows and otherwise reads once, few, many or a size class.

clone size: -
V gene: TRBV29-1
D gene: TRBD2
J gene: TRBJ2-5
CDR3 DNA: TGCAGCGCTAAGCGGGGGGGATGGGAGACCCAGTACTTC
CDR3 protein: CSAKRGGWETQYF

clone size: -
V gene: TRBV9
D gene: TRBD2
J gene: TRBJ2-5
CDR3 DNA: TGTGCCAGCAGCCCAAGTTATAGCGGGGCGTGGGAGACCCAGTACTTC
CDR3 protein: CASSPSYSGAWETQYF

clone size: -
V gene: TRBV5-1
D gene: TRBD1
J gene: TRBJ1-4
CDR3 DNA: TGCGCCAGCAGGCCAGGGGGCGCTGCCAATGAAAAACTGTTTTTT
CDR3 protein: CASRPGGAANEKLFF

clone size: -
V gene: TRBV6-5
D gene: -
J gene: TRBJ2-7
CDR3 DNA: TGTGCCAGCAGAAGAGGGGGGGCGGTTGAGCAGTACTTC
CDR3 protein: CASRRGGAVEQYF

clone size: -
V gene: TRBV7-8
D gene: -
J gene: TRBJ1-2
CDR3 DNA: TGTGCCAGCAGCTTAGCCGACCTTAGAGGAGGCTACACCTTC
CDR3 protein: CASSLADLRGGYTF

clone size: -
V gene: TRBV11-3
D gene: -
J gene: TRBJ2-3
CDR3 DNA: TGTGCCAACAGCCCTCGCACAGATACGCAGTATTTT
CDR3 protein: CANSPRTDTQYF

clone size: -
V gene: TRBV5-1
D gene: -
J gene: TRBJ2-5
CDR3 DNA: TGCGCCAGCAGCGGAGGGGAGTCGGAGACCCAGTACTTC
CDR3 protein: CASSGGESETQYF

clone size: -
V gene: TRBV25-1
D gene: -
J gene: TRBJ2-4
CDR3 DNA: TGTGCCAGCAGCCCGGCTTGGGGGGGGGCATCCAAAAACATTCAGTACTTC
CDR3 protein: CASSPAWGGASKNIQYF

clone size: -
V gene: TRBV4-3
D gene: TRBD2
J gene: TRBJ2-1
CDR3 DNA: TGCGCCAGCAGCCAAACGACTAGCGGGGGGGTGACCTACAATGAGCAGTTCTTC
CDR3 protein: CASSQTTSGGVTYNEQFF

clone size: few
V gene: TRBV5-6
D gene: TRBD1
J gene: TRBJ2-7
CDR3 DNA: TGTGCCAGCAGCTTGGGGGCAGGGGGCATCTACGAGCAGTACTTC
CDR3 protein: CASSLGAGGIYEQYF

clone size: -
V gene: TRBV6-5
D gene: -
J gene: TRBJ2-2
CDR3 DNA: TGTGCCAGCAGTTACGCCAGGGGAAGGGCCGGGGAGCTGTTTTTT
CDR3 protein: CASSYARGRAGELFF

clone size: -
V gene: TRBV5-8
D gene: -
J gene: TRBJ2-7
CDR3 DNA: TGTGCCAGCAGCACCGGACTGACAAGCTCCTACGAGCAGTACTTC
CDR3 protein: CASSTGLTSSYEQYF

clone size: -
V gene: TRBV5-8
D gene: TRBD2
J gene: TRBJ2-7
CDR3 DNA: TGTGCCAGCAGCTTGGTTCGGGCGGGGGGTACGTCCTACGAGCAGTACTTC
CDR3 protein: CASSLVRAGGTSYEQYF

clone size: -
V gene: TRBV15
D gene: -
J gene: TRBJ2-6
CDR3 DNA: TGTGCCACCAGCAGACAGGGCTCTGGGGCCAACGTCCTGACTTTC
CDR3 protein: CATSRQGSGANVLTF

clone size: -
V gene: TRBV19
D gene: -
J gene: TRBJ1-2
CDR3 DNA: TGTGCCAGTAGTCAGGCAGGGCTACGCATCTTC
CDR3 protein: CASSQAGLRIF

clone size: -
V gene: TRBV29-1
D gene: TRBD1
J gene: TRBJ1-4
CDR3 DNA: TGCAGCGTTGAAGCCCGGACAGGCGGTGCAACTAATGAAAAACTGTTTTTT
CDR3 protein: CSVEARTGGATNEKLFF

clone size: -
V gene: TRBV6-5
D gene: -
J gene: TRBJ1-1
CDR3 DNA: TGTGCCAGCAGTTCCAGAGGGCGTGGAGCTTTCTTT
CDR3 protein: CASSSRGRGAFF

clone size: -
V gene: TRBV7-5
D gene: -
J gene: TRBJ2-2
CDR3 DNA: TGTGCCAGAAGCGCACACTATTGGGGCGGGGTAAACACCGGGGAGCTGTTTTTT
CDR3 protein: CARSAHYWGGVNTGELFF

clone size: once
V gene: TRBV6-5
D gene: TRBD1
J gene: TRBJ1-5
CDR3 DNA: TGTGCCAGCACCCAGGGGGCCGGTCAGCCCCAGCATTTT
CDR3 protein: CASTQGAGQPQHF

clone size: -
V gene: TRBV5-6
D gene: -
J gene: TRBJ1-5
CDR3 DNA: TGTGCCAGCAGCTCCCCCCAGGGGATGAGGTATAGCAATCAGCCCCAGCATTTT
CDR3 protein: CASSSPQGMRYSNQPQHF

clone size: -
V gene: TRBV7-9
D gene: TRBD1
J gene: TRBJ2-6
CDR3 DNA: TGTGCCAGCAGGCGACAGGGGGGGGCTCCTGGGGCCAACGTCCTGACTTTC
CDR3 protein: CASRRQGGAPGANVLTF

clone size: -
V gene: TRBV15
D gene: TRBD1
J gene: TRBJ2-5
CDR3 DNA: TGTGCCACCAGCTTCGGGACAGGACAAGAGACCCAGTACTTC
CDR3 protein: CATSFGTGQETQYF

clone size: -
V gene: TRBV7-6
D gene: -
J gene: TRBJ1-1
CDR3 DNA: TGTGCCAGCAGCTTAGCGGGCAGTGGGAACACTGAAGCTTTCTTT
CDR3 protein: CASSLAGSGNTEAFF

clone size: -
V gene: TRBV6-4
D gene: -
J gene: TRBJ2-1
CDR3 DNA: TGTGCCAGCAGTGAAGGCACTAGCCCCAACAATGAGCAGTTCTTC
CDR3 protein: CASSEGTSPNNEQFF

clone size: -
V gene: TRBV5-6
D gene: -
J gene: TRBJ1-6
CDR3 DNA: TGTGCCAGCAGCTTGCCGAATTCACCCCTCCACTTT
CDR3 protein: CASSLPNSPLHF

clone size: -
V gene: TRBV5-1
D gene: -
J gene: TRBJ2-5
CDR3 DNA: TGCGCCAGCAGCTCGACGACAGTAACTCACCTCCAAGAGACCCAGTACTTC
CDR3 protein: CASSSTTVTHLQETQYF

clone size: -
V gene: TRBV5-1
D gene: -
J gene: TRBJ1-2
CDR3 DNA: TGCGCCAGCAGCTTTTCCCCTACCTTCCTGATGCTCGACTATGGCTACACCTTC
CDR3 protein: CASSFSPTFLMLDYGYTF

clone size: once
V gene: TRBV5-6
D gene: TRBD1
J gene: TRBJ1-6
CDR3 DNA: TGTGCCAGCAGCTTCGGTGGGACAGATAATTCACCCCTCCACTTT
CDR3 protein: CASSFGGTDNSPLHF

clone size: -
V gene: TRBV9
D gene: -
J gene: TRBJ2-1
CDR3 DNA: TGTGCCAGCAGCCTACAGGGATCCTCCTACAATGAGCAGTTCTTC
CDR3 protein: CASSLQGSSYNEQFF

clone size: -
V gene: TRBV20-1
D gene: -
J gene: TRBJ2-7
CDR3 DNA: TGCAGTGCTAGAGTAGTGAACGAGCAGTACTTC
CDR3 protein: CSARVVNEQYF

clone size: few
V gene: TRBV4-3
D gene: -
J gene: TRBJ2-1
CDR3 DNA: TGCGCCAGCAGCCAAGTGGGAGTCCATGAGCAGTTCTTC
CDR3 protein: CASSQVGVHEQFF

clone size: -
V gene: TRBV2
D gene: TRBD2
J gene: TRBJ2-2
CDR3 DNA: TGTGCCAGCAGTGCCAGCGGGGCGCACACCGGGGAGCTGTTTTTT
CDR3 protein: CASSASGAHTGELFF

clone size: once
V gene: TRBV7-8
D gene: -
J gene: TRBJ2-4
CDR3 DNA: TGTGCCAGCAGCCCAGGGGCGAAAAACATTCAGTACTTC
CDR3 protein: CASSPGAKNIQYF

clone size: -
V gene: TRBV11-3
D gene: TRBD2
J gene: TRBJ2-1
CDR3 DNA: TGTGCCAGCAGCTTAGGGCCTAGCGGGGGGAGGAATGAGCAGTTCTTC
CDR3 protein: CASSLGPSGGRNEQFF

clone size: few
V gene: TRBV4-1
D gene: TRBD1
J gene: TRBJ2-7
CDR3 DNA: TGCGCCAGCAGCCGCCGACAGGGTGAGAACGAGCAGTACTTC
CDR3 protein: CASSRRQGENEQYF

clone size: -
V gene: TRBV7-3
D gene: TRBD1
J gene: TRBJ1-5
CDR3 DNA: TGTGCCAGCAGCTTAACCACGGGACAGGGGAAGCTGAGCAATCAGCCCCAGCATTTT
CDR3 protein: CASSLTTGQGKLSNQPQHF

clone size: -
V gene: TRBV7-8
D gene: TRBD1
J gene: TRBJ1-1
CDR3 DNA: TGTGCCAGCAGCTTAATGGGACAGATGAACACTGAAGCTTTCTTT
CDR3 protein: CASSLMGQMNTEAFF

clone size: -
V gene: TRBV30
D gene: -
J gene: TRBJ1-2
CDR3 DNA: TGTGCCTGGAGATCGGGGGATGGGTGGCACTATGGCTACACCTTC
CDR3 protein: CAWRSGDGWHYGYTF

clone size: -
V gene: TRBV19
D gene: -
J gene: TRBJ1-1
CDR3 DNA: TGTGCCAGTAGGCTCAAGGGAGGGGCTGGAACTGAAGCTTTCTTT
CDR3 protein: CASRLKGGAGTEAFF

clone size: -
V gene: TRBV5-1
D gene: TRBD1
J gene: TRBJ2-7
CDR3 DNA: TGCGCCAGCAGCCGAAACCCGACAGGGGATTTTATCTACGAGCAGTACTTC
CDR3 protein: CASSRNPTGDFIYEQYF